The rows below give T cell receptor beta chains drawn from one sample of a study of CD8+ T cells in alopecia areata. Using immunoSEQ multiplex PCR, the repertoire was profiled, and TCRdb retains in-frame clones only, with some absent. Found here are 80,000 to 100,000 clones, roughly two fifths of them singletons; the top ten hold around 18%. The source material was CD8+ T cells sorted from blood, sampled at week 24, from a patient treated with tofacitinib. These receptors were taken from a human donor with alopecia areata. Each CDR3 is given without its conserved first and last residue. Rows may omit the clone size; those that give it use once, few, many or a size class.

cdr3_aa,v_call,clone_size,j_call
ASKRLSTDTQY,TRBV9,few,TRBJ2-3
ASSARRNSYEQY,TRBV13,few,TRBJ2-7
ASSQESGTQY,TRBV14,.,TRBJ2-5
ASSAPGHHSYNEQF,TRBV9,few,TRBJ2-1
ASSFGSGTQY,TRBV14,medium-sized,TRBJ2-5
SGFDGLNTEAF,TRBV29-1,.,TRBJ1-1
ASSARDARRGYT,TRBV19,.,TRBJ1-2
ASSQEVGGGYEQY,TRBV4-2,.,TRBJ2-7
ASSPGTGSHEQY,TRBV9,.,TRBJ2-7
ASRPGQGIGYEQY,TRBV2,.,TRBJ2-7
ASSSGVRDNEQF,TRBV9,.,TRBJ2-1
ASSPGLNGYEQY,TRBV5-6,.,TRBJ2-7
ASSRGGGTYNEQF,TRBV4-3,.,TRBJ2-1
SVVLAAGSSYEQY,TRBV29-1,.,TRBJ2-7
ASSGKGSGALDGYT,TRBV2,.,TRBJ1-2
ASSPGQGPIEQY,TRBV27,.,TRBJ2-7
ASSEASGADEQY,TRBV6-1,few,TRBJ2-7
ASSGQSYGYT,TRBV9,.,TRBJ1-2
ASSEMGGFSTDTQY,TRBV9,.,TRBJ2-3
ASSEGSRWQVSNQPQH,TRBV6-1,.,TRBJ1-5
ASSPGTVEQY,TRBV7-9,many,TRBJ2-7
ASSLEREQF,TRBV7-2,few,TRBJ2-1
ASSLGATAYEQY,TRBV5-6,.,TRBJ2-7
ASRPAPGLQGEQF,TRBV5-6,.,TRBJ2-1
AGAASGSLSPY,TRBV7-9,.,TRBJ2-3
STTGTVLYNEQF,TRBV29-1,few,TRBJ2-1
ASSLISGYGYT,TRBV7-9,many,TRBJ1-2
ASSDTGMGYEQY,TRBV9,.,TRBJ2-7
ASSERGRLNTEAF,TRBV25-1,.,TRBJ1-1
ASRTERLRYT,TRBV6-1,.,TRBJ1-2
ASSLSSGNYEQY,TRBV5-6,.,TRBJ2-7
ATSKEDQPQH,TRBV15,.,TRBJ1-5
SVISPKNTIY,TRBV29-1,.,TRBJ1-3
ASSTWLEDTQY,TRBV13,.,TRBJ2-3
ASSESGPWANTEAF,TRBV10-1,.,TRBJ1-1
ASSLQRGGGDGYT,TRBV4-1,.,TRBJ1-2
ASSFTGGWNQPQH,TRBV27,.,TRBJ1-5
ASSLQGAGYEQY,TRBV14,few,TRBJ2-7
SVPGRGGGYT,TRBV29-1,few,TRBJ1-2
ASSRAGELF,TRBV7-9,.,TRBJ2-2
ASSPGGNTGELF,TRBV13,few,TRBJ2-2
ASSAGWGGYT,TRBV7-9,few,TRBJ1-2
ASSLNRVNQPQH,TRBV27,few,TRBJ1-5
ASSLGAGLQY,TRBV7-6,few,TRBJ2-3
ASSEKGTLALQTQY,TRBV2,.,TRBJ2-5
SVSRDRGSLREQF,TRBV29-1,.,TRBJ2-1
ASSLFRGGETQY,TRBV27,.,TRBJ2-5
ASSKSTEAYNEQF,TRBV7-8,once,TRBJ2-1
ASSQRGKPTADTQY,TRBV4-1,few,TRBJ2-3
ASSAEGTNTEAF,TRBV9,.,TRBJ1-1
ASSESKTGVFGYT,TRBV10-2,.,TRBJ1-2
AMSLEANTEAF,TRBV6-1,.,TRBJ1-1
ASSLEASDFSNEQF,TRBV7-6,.,TRBJ2-1
ASSAAYEQY,TRBV7-9,few,TRBJ2-7
ASSPSSGTRDTQY,TRBV7-9,few,TRBJ2-3
ASREGHYYGYT,TRBV19,.,TRBJ1-2
ASSPGAGFYGYT,TRBV19,.,TRBJ1-2
ASSLTPDRYNEQF,TRBV27,.,TRBJ2-1
SVVGALAKNIQY,TRBV29-1,.,TRBJ2-4
ASSLAWAAETQY,TRBV5-1,few,TRBJ2-5